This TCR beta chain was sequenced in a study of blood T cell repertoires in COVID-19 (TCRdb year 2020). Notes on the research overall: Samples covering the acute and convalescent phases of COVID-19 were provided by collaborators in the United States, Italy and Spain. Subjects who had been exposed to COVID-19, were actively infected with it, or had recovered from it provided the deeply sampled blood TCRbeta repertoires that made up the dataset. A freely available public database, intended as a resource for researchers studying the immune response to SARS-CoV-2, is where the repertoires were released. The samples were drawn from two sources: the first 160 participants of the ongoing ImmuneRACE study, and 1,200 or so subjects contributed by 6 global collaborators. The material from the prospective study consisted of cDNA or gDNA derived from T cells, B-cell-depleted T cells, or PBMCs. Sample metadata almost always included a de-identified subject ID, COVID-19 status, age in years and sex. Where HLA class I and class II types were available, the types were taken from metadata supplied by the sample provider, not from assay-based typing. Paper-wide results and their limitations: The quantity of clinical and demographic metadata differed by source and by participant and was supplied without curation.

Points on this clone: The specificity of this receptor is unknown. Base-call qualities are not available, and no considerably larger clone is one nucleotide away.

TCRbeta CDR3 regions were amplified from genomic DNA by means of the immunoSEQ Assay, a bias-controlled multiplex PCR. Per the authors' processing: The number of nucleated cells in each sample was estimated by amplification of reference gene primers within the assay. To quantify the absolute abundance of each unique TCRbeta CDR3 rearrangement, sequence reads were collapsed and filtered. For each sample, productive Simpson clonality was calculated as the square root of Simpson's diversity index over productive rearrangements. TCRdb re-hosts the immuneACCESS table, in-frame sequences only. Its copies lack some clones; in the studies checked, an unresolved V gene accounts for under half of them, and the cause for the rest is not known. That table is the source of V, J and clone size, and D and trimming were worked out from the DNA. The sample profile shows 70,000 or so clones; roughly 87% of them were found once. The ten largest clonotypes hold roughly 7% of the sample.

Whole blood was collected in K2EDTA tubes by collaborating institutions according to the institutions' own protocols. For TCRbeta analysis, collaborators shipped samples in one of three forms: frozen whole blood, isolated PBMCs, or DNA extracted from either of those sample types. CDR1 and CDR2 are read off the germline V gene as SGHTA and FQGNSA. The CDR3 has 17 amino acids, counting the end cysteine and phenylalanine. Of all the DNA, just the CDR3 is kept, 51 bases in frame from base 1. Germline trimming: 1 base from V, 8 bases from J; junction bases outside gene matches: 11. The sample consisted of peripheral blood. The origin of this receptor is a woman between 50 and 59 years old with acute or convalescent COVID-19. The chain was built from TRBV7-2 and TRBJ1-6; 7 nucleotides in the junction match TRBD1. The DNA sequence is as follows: TGTGCCAGCAGCTTAGGGGCAGGGGGTGGAGGTTATTCACCCCTCCACTTT. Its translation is CASSLGAGGGGYSPLHF.